This T cell receptor (beta chain) was sequenced during a study of T cells in Graves' hyperthyroidism and ophthalmopathy. Orbital computed tomography, thyroid ultrasound, serum thyroxine and TRAb, and clinical symptoms together informed the diagnoses. TCR beta CDR3 region amplification was performed from RNA transcripts. TCR CDR3 regions were first amplified by RT-PCR with HTBI primers. TCRdb re-analysed the multiplex PCR reads in MiXCR, keeping a single row per CDR3 protein. The data hold 300,000 to 450,000 distinct CDR3 sequences, with about 15% observed a single time. J gave up 2 bases and V 3 bases, and 3 bases lay outside the gene matches. This CDR3 is 14 amino acids long. Germline CDR1 is MNHNS and CDR2 is SASEGT. At least ten counts were recorded for this clonotype.

Material for sequencing was blood. The chain recombines TRBV6-1 with TRBJ2-7; 8 bases line up with TRBD1. The receptor was isolated from a woman aged 18 to 35 with Graves' hyperthyroidism that later progressed to Graves' ophthalmopathy. This CDR3 reads CASSDWTGTYEQYF. The CDR3 DNA sequence: TGTGCCAGCAGTGACTGGACAGGGACCTACGAGCAGTACTTC.